The rows below give T cell receptor beta chains drawn from one sample of a study of T cell repertoires in cytomegalovirus infection. MiXCR, applied by TCRdb to the reads, yields one record per CDR3 protein. The repertoire includes a few hundred thousand distinct CDR3 sequences, approximately 40% of them detected once, and 48% sits in the top ten. Their cognate antigens are unknown. The material sequenced was cultured PBMCs, taken from culture after CMV antigen stimulation. These TCRs come from a human donor in good health (CMV status not recorded). Some clones in this sample may be carry-over from other donors' samples. Both conserved end residues are part of each CDR3. A D gene is named only where the DNA matches it firmly. Where a row states a size, it is once, few, many or the class of an expanded clone; other rows omit it.

J,D,size,V,CDR3,DNA
TRBJ2-2,TRBD2,few,TRBV4-3,CASSLEAGAITGELFF,TGCGCCAGCAGCCTAGAAGCGGGAGCGATCACCGGGGAGCTGTTTTTT
TRBJ2-7,-,-,TRBV6-5,CASSLDGMGQYF,TGTGCCAGCAGTCTGGACGGTATGGGGCAGTACTTC
TRBJ1-6,-,-,TRBV7-2,CASSLGRGQIHF,TGTGCCAGCAGCCTCGGGAGAGGACAGATACACTTT
TRBJ2-7,-,few,TRBV5-4,CASRRDSSYEQYF,TGTGCCAGCAGGCGGGACAGCTCCTACGAGCAGTACTTC
TRBJ2-1,TRBD1,-,TRBV7-2,CASSLGWQGAKQFF,TGTGCCAGCAGCTTAGGATGGCAGGGGGCAAAGCAGTTCTTC
TRBJ2-3,-,many,TRBV7-2,CASSFGGGLGDTQYF,TGTGCCAGCAGCTTTGGAGGGGGTTTGGGAGATACGCAGTATTTT
TRBJ1-4,TRBD1,-,TRBV28,CASSLWPETGPGKLFF,TGTGCCAGCAGTTTATGGCCCGAGACAGGGCCGGGAAAACTGTTTTTT
TRBJ2-3,-,few,TRBV7-2,CASSQSSARDTQYF,TGTGCCAGCAGCCAGTCTAGCGCTAGAGATACGCAGTATTTT
TRBJ2-5,-,-,TRBV6-1,CASREDRSQETQYF,TGTGCCAGCCGGGAGGACAGGAGCCAAGAGACCCAGTACTTC
TRBJ2-2,-,many,TRBV7-2,CASSSLPRGAGELFF,TGTGCCAGCAGCTCCCTCCCTCGGGGAGCCGGGGAGCTGTTTTTT
TRBJ2-2,TRBD1,-,TRBV12-3/TRBV12-4,CASSTTGSGELFF,TGTGCCAGCAGCACGACAGGGTCCGGGGAGCTGTTTTTT
TRBJ2-5,-,-,TRBV7-6,CASSHRRAGRGTQYF,TGTGCCAGCAGCCACCGAAGGGCGGGACGCGGGACCCAGTACTTC
TRBJ1-2,-,few,TRBV6-2/TRBV6-3,CASSRGRDPIYGYTF,TGTGCCAGCAGTCGCGGACGGGACCCGATCTATGGCTACACCTTC
TRBJ2-7,TRBD1,-,TRBV20-1,CSARPRDRGSSYEQYF,TGCAGTGCTAGGCCAAGGGACAGGGGAAGCTCCTACGAGCAGTACTTC
TRBJ1-5,-,-,TRBV19,CASSQGGTQPQHF,TGTGCCAGCTCCCAGGGAGGGACTCAGCCCCAGCATTTT
TRBJ1-1,-,once,TRBV6-4,CASRYRSGDTEAFF,TGTGCCAGCAGATACAGGTCGGGCGACACTGAAGCTTTCTTT
TRBJ2-2,TRBD1,-,TRBV12-3/TRBV12-4,CASSIQGADTGELFF,TGTGCCAGCAGCATTCAGGGGGCGGACACCGGGGAGCTGTTTTTT
TRBJ1-4,-,-,TRBV7-2,CASSLARWGTNENLFF,TGTGCCAGCAGCTTAGCTAGGTGGGGCACTAATGAAAATCTGTTTTTT
TRBJ1-1,-,-,TRBV7-2,CASSFGNSLNTEAFF,TGTGCCAGCAGCTTTGGAAACTCCTTGAACACTGAAGCTTTCTTT
TRBJ1-5,-,many,TRBV7-8,CASSSITADRIVNQPQHF,TGTGCCAGCAGTTCAATAACGGCGGACAGAATAGTAAATCAGCCCCAGCATTTT
TRBJ2-1,TRBD2,-,TRBV2,CASKASGHNEQFF,TGTGCCAGCAAGGCTAGCGGGCACAATGAGCAGTTCTTC
TRBJ1-2,TRBD1,-,TRBV30,CAWRTTGLYGYTF,TGTGCCTGGAGGACGACAGGGCTCTATGGCTACACCTTC
TRBJ2-7,TRBD1,few,TRBV7-2,CASSDRVVYEQYF,TGTGCCAGCAGTGACAGGGTTGTCTACGAGCAGTACTTC
TRBJ2-5,-,-,TRBV9,CASSAGTSGVGETQYF,TGTGCCAGCAGCGCCGGGACTTCGGGAGTAGGAGAGACCCAGTACTTC
TRBJ1-2,-,-,TRBV28,CASSPATGSNYGYTF,TGTGCCAGCAGTCCAGCGACAGGTTCTAACTATGGCTACACCTTC
TRBJ2-6,TRBD1,many,TRBV4-2,CASSPTGAGANVLTF,TGTGCCAGCAGCCCCACAGGGGCTGGGGCCAACGTCCTGACTTTC
TRBJ2-3,TRBD1,few,TRBV7-8,CASSLGKGQGGDTQYF,TGTGCCAGCAGCTTAGGGAAGGGACAGGGTGGAGATACGCAGTATTTT